Here is one T cell receptor beta chain with its context. This clonotype was found many times. Its target antigen remains unknown. No per-base quality is available; no much larger clone lies one base away. This sample was taken from a study of T cells in Graves' hyperthyroidism and ophthalmopathy (dated by TCRdb to about 2019). About the investigation overall: To identify distinguishing TCR V-J signatures, a discovery cohort of 90 to 100 patients was used, comprising 43 with Graves' ophthalmopathy and some 57 with stable Graves' hyperthyroidism. After sampling, hyperthyroidism patients received methimazole starting at 30 mg daily, and ophthalmopathy patients received high-dose intravenous methylprednisolone. The 100 or so discovery patients were divided at random into training and test sets in a 7:3 ratio. The paper reports TCR Vbeta CDR3 sequencing of approximately 140 peripheral blood samples: 43 ophthalmopathy, fewer than 80 hyperthyroidism and around 17 progressor patients. Whether ophthalmopathy could be predicted prospectively was tested in an independent validation cohort made up of roughly 20 hyperthyroidism patients plus 17 patients who later progressed to ophthalmopathy. The study also compared thyroid tissue and blood T-cell repertoires from a handful of Graves' hyperthyroidism patients. What the research found in general, with its limitations: Most expanded thyroid clonotypes (frequency above 0.001) were also detected in blood, suggesting blood repertoires may reflect thyroid immune responses. Ophthalmopathy was separated from stable hyperthyroidism by a 13 V-J signature model, with approximately 89% sensitivity and roughly 81% specificity obtained in cross-validation and 80%/75% obtained in testing. Sample size was not statistically predetermined, and blinding of investigators to group allocation was not performed. In validation, progression to ophthalmopathy was predicted by the model with around 71% sensitivity and roughly 72% specificity, a median of about 6.8 months before onset.

TCR beta CDR3 regions were amplified from RNA transcripts. The first round of RT-PCR for the TCR CDR3 was performed with the HTBI primer set and the Qiagen OneStep RT-PCR kit. Libraries were constructed in a second round of multiplex PCR, after which size selection and purification were carried out. Paired-end sequencing of the libraries was performed with 100 bp reads on an Illumina HiSeq2000. The paper's processing steps were these. SOAPnuke was used to process the raw data, with reads discarded if the reads contained adapters or uncalled bases, had a mean Phred below 15, or lacked an exact constant-primer or identifier match. High-quality paired reads were merged using COPE v1.2.5, and each unique nucleotide sequence was defined as a clonotype. MiTCR v1.1 was used to align the clonotypes against IMGT TRBV, TRBD and TRBJ reference segments. Only V-J combinations with frequency above 0.0001, covering roughly 99% of repertoires, were analysed. A TCS score was defined as the ratio of F50 (clonal expansion) to E x V (chaos), with BLOSUM62-based TCRdist applied between CDR3 peptides within each V-J. Welch's t-statistics and random forest reduced roughly 540 V-J features to around 14, which were used in a naive Bayes classifier (R e1071). The Morisita-Horn index was used to measure how similar the thyroid and blood repertoires were. TCRdb reworked the public reads: Q25 trimming with fastp, MiXCR clone assembly, productive beta chains retained. Every entry covers one CDR3 protein and lists the most common genes and DNA from its rows. Here the V and J calls rest on TCRdb's processing, not on the authors' analysis. The sample records around 620,000 distinct CDR3 sequences, roughly 46% of which are singletons. In total, the top ten clones hold around 17% of the sample.

The study excluded patients with uncontrolled infections, other autoimmune diseases, pregnancy or lactation. Diagnoses relied on clinical symptoms, serum thyroxine and TRAb, thyroid ultrasound and orbital computed tomography. Total RNA was extracted with Trizol reagent, and quality was checked on an Agilent 2100 Bioanalyzer. Sequences ENHRY (CDR1) and SYGVKD (CDR2) are obtained from the germline V gene. The CDR3, from cysteine to phenylalanine, totals 15 residues. Kept here is only the CDR3 DNA, which spans 45 bases and is read in frame from base 1. A distance of 15 bases separates the germline ends of V and J, which lose 7 bases and 0 bases respectively.

This receptor was taken from an adult woman with Graves' disease, either hyperthyroidism or ophthalmopathy (not recorded which). Material: peripheral blood or thyroid tissue (not recorded which). The chain was built from TRBV10-3 and TRBJ1-1; the D gene remains uncertain. The DNA is TGTGCCATCAATCAGGAGGGCGCGGTGAACACTGAAGCTTTCTTT. It translates as CAINQEGAVNTEAFF.